This T cell receptor beta chain was captured in a study of T cell changes during pregnancy in multiple sclerosis. Repertoires were generated with immunoSEQ multiplex PCR, while TCRdb's copy carries only in-frame clones and drops some. This table has about 11,000 clones, around 94% appearing once. Trimming took 3 bases from V and 1 from J, leaving 8 bases between them. Germline assignment: CDR1 LNHDA and CDR2 SQIVND (reference sequence). The CDR3 sequence is 14 residues long. The chain employs TRBV19 and TRBJ2-3; D might be TRBD2 (6 bases). Sequenced material: CD4+ T cells from peripheral blood mononuclear cells, taken before pregnancy. The TCR was taken from a female donor with multiple sclerosis, enrolled in a pregnancy study. DNA of the CDR3: TGTGCCAGTAGTATCCCGGGGGGCACAGATACGCAGTATTTT. As protein: CASSIPGGTDTQYF. The entire variable domain, with the rest obtained from reference TRBV19 and TRBJ2-3, is as follows: DGGITQSPKYLFRKEGQNVTLSCEQNLNHDAMYWYRQDPGQGLRLIYYSQIVNDFQKGDIAEGYSVSREKKESFPLTVTSAQKNPTAFYLCASSIPGGTDTQYFGPGTRLTVL.